This T cell receptor (beta chain) was recovered during a study of cytomegalovirus exposure and HLA in healthy donors. Findings and limits, study-wide: TCR association rates varied by HLA locus in a later analysis, with DRB1 highest and HLA-C lowest.

Deletions cut 1 base from V and 0 bases from J, with 7 bases between. The V gene's germline CDR1 is SNHLY and CDR2 FYNNEI. CDR3 length equals 14 residues. PCR was performed using 60 Vbeta and 13 Jbeta primers. TCRdb's table, derived via immunoSEQ multiplex PCR, lists solely in-frame clones and lacks some. Found here are roughly 98,000 clones, about 80% of them singletons; the top ten hold about 3.3%. About this clone itself: The antigen is unknown.

The receptor was derived from a man aged 35-49 years in good health and CMV-seronegative. The rearrangement joins TRBV2 to TRBJ2-7; no clear D gene. The sequenced sample was PBMCs. This chain's CDR3 is CASSEDESSYEQYF. The CDR3 nucleotides are TGTGCCAGCAGTGAAGATGAGAGCTCCTACGAGCAGTACTTC.